This section outlines one T cell receptor (beta chain) sequence together with its context. The antigen remains unidentified. Sequencing used immunoSEQ multiplex PCR; TCRdb keeps in-frame clones, though not all of them. The profile covers about 94,000 clones, with around 90% appearing a single time and 0.5% taken by the ten largest. Germline CDR1 and CDR2: MNHEY and SVGAGI. V shed 5 bases and J shed 9 bases, with 14 bases lying between them. The CDR3 covers 13 residues. This entry belongs to a study of graft-versus-host responses after intestinal transplantation. As for the study in general: Multivisceral, liver-intestinal, or isolated intestinal transplants were received by the recipients.

The sequenced sample was unstimulated CD8+ T cells sorted from spleen or lymph node cells, obtained before intestinal transplant. The origin of this receptor is a human donor who received an intestinal transplant. The V and J genes are TRBV6-5 and TRBJ2-1; D may be TRBD2 (5 bases). CDR3 protein: CASSMDWRSEQFF. CDR3 nucleotide sequence: TGTGCCAGCAGTATGGACTGGCGGAGTGAGCAGTTCTTC.